These 30 T cell receptor beta chains came from one sample sequenced in a study of spatial heterogeneity in lung cancer. Time point here: sample taken at primary tumor resection. Whole RNA from tumor, nontumor lung or frozen PBMC was sequenced unsorted. TCRdb reanalysed the 5' RACE reads using MiXCR and keeps one entry per CDR3 protein. The data hold some 6,900 distinct CDR3 sequences, with 3.5% to 5% observed a single time. Sample: normal lung tissue next to the tumor, taken at surgery. All receptors come from a female donor with early-stage non-small cell lung cancer.

This clonotype has at least ten counts. This chain uses TRBV6-5 with TRBJ2-3, with 10 bases matching TRBD2. CDR1 is MNHEY and CDR2 is SVGAGI in the germline V gene. The CDR3 runs to 15 residues. Trimming at V came to 6 bases and at J to 4 bases, leaving 7 bases not matched to a gene. CDR3 in amino acids: CASRLPGTSADTQYF. The CDR3 DNA is TGTGCCAGCAGACTCCCAGGGACTAGCGCAGATACGCAGTATTTT.

This clonotype appeared many times. The V gene is TRBV28, the J gene TRBJ2-5, with D possibly being TRBD2 (6 bases). Germline V gene data show CDR1 as MDHEN and CDR2 as SYDVKM. The CDR3 contains 17 residues. V was pared by 3 bases and J by 5 bases, with 22 bases between. CDR3 bases: TGTGCCAGCAGTTTGTGGGTGAAAAGCTATGGGGGGGAGACCCAGTACTTC. Amino acid sequence: CASSLWVKSYGGETQYF.

This clonotype was recorded at least ten times. V is TRBV19 and J is TRBJ2-5; perhaps TRBD2 as D (5 bases). Germline V lookup: CDR1 LNHDA, CDR2 SQIVND (reference sequence). The CDR3 length is 14 residues. V lost 3 bases and J 4 bases, leaving 12 bases between the germline ends. DNA of the CDR3: TGTGCCAGTAGTATGAGCGGAGGAGGAGAGACCCAGTACTTC. Protein product: CASSMSGGGETQYF.

Ten or more counts support this clonotype. DNA for the CDR3: TGTGCCAGCAGGGGCAACACTGAAGCTTTCTTT. It specifies CASRGNTEAFF. The genes are TRBV27 and TRBJ1-1; D is unresolved. The CDR3 length is 11 residues. V was pared by 6 bases and J by 2 bases, with 4 bases between. Germline CDR1 reads MNHEY; CDR2 reads SMNVEV (reference sequence).

This clonotype was observed at least ten times. This chain connects TRBV9 to TRBJ1-1; D uncertain. CDR3 length: 13 residues. Germline V gene sequence: CDR1 SGDLS, CDR2 YYNGEE. V was clipped by 2 bases and J by 2 bases, with 7 bases between them. CDR3 coding DNA: TGTGCCAGCAGCGTTACAACTAACACTGAAGCTTTCTTT. This translates into CASSVTTNTEAFF.

In its sample, this clonotype was seen many times. V and J are TRBV6-5 and TRBJ2-5, with D perhaps being TRBD1 or TRBD2 (5 bases each). V was cut by 0 bases and J by 6 bases, with 11 bases left in between. CDR3 length: 14 residues. The germline V gene has CDR1 MNHEY and CDR2 SVGAGI. For the CDR3, the DNA is TGTGCCAGCAGTTACTCGAACGGGGCGAAGACCCAGTACTTC. This gives the protein CASSYSNGAKTQYF.

This clonotype was counted ten times or more. V and J are TRBV27 and TRBJ1-4; the match to TRBD1 covers 10 bases. The CDR3 is 15 amino acids. The V and J ends lost 2 bases and 8 bases, in that order; junction bases with no gene match: 5. Germline V CDR1 and CDR2: MNHEY, SMNVEV (reference sequence). DNA of the CDR3: TGTGCCAGCAGTTTAACTGGGACAGGGGTCGAAAAACTGTTTTTT. Amino acid sequence: CASSLTGTGVEKLFF.

This clonotype showed up just a few times. J is TRBJ2-5 and V is TRBV12-3 or TRBV12-4, with a possible D match to TRBD1 (6 bases). Trimming shortened V by 7 bases and J by 4 bases, and 19 bases separated the two germline ends. The CDR3 length is 15 residues. The DNA for the CDR3 is TGTGCCAGCAACCGAGGACAGCCCACCGGAGAGACCCAGTACTTC. Translating it yields CASNRGQPTGETQYF.

Ten or more counts support this clonotype. The chain combines TRBV29-1 with TRBJ2-3; 11 bases line up with TRBD2. V gave up 2 bases and J gave up 8 bases; unmatched junction bases: 9. This CDR3 is built from 15 residues. Germline lookup yields CDR1 SQVTM and CDR2 ANQGSEA. CDR3 sequence: CSVELAGGPLGTQYF. DNA for the CDR3: TGCAGCGTTGAACTAGCGGGGGGTCCCCTAGGTACGCAGTATTTT.

This clonotype qualifies as medium-sized. The chain carries TRBV5-1 and TRBJ1-6, with D unresolved. CDR1 and CDR2 from the germline V gene are SGHRS and YFSETQ. This CDR3 region has 14 residues. V lost 2 bases, J lost 8 bases, and 11 bases lay in between. The CDR3 nucleotides are TGCGCCAGCAGCTTTGAGAGGGAAGATTCACCCCTCCACTTT. It translates to CASSFEREDSPLHF.

By share, this clonotype ranks as medium-sized. This chain connects TRBV11-1 to TRBJ2-1; D gene uncertain. Trimming pared 7 bases from V and 2 bases from J, leaving 15 bases between. Germline V gene lookup returns CDR1 SGHAT and CDR2 FQDESV (reference sequence). CDR3 length equals 15 residues. This CDR3 is CASKPGQATYNEQFF. Here the CDR3 DNA reads TGTGCCAGCAAACCCGGGCAGGCCACCTACAATGAGCAGTTCTTC.

This clonotype has a count of ten or more. The rearrangement joins TRBV6-1 to TRBJ2-1; 13 nucleotides agree with TRBD2. This CDR3 is built from 20 residues. Germline V gene data show CDR1 as MNHNS and CDR2 as SASEGT. Trimming at V came to 2 bases and at J to 8 bases, leaving 18 bases not matched to a gene. The chain's CDR3 is CASSEKPLRTSGGRQDEQFF. The CDR3 DNA follows: TGTGCCAGCAGTGAAAAACCTCTTAGGACTAGCGGGGGCCGGCAGGATGAGCAGTTCTTC.

By proportion, this clonotype is medium-sized. This rearrangement joins TRBV5-5 to TRBJ1-4; weak D call: TRBD1 (5 bases). CDR3 length: 14 residues. V lost 4 bases, J lost 7 bases, and 14 bases lay in between. The germline V gene encodes CDR1 SGHKS and CDR2 YYEKEE (reference sequence). CDR3 DNA: TGTGCCAGCAGCATAGGGGACTCGCGTGAAAAACTGTTTTTT. It specifies CASSIGDSREKLFF.

By share of the sample, this clonotype is medium-sized. The chain joins TRBV5-1 to TRBJ2-2; perhaps TRBD1 as D (5 bases). V was pared by 1 base and J by 0 bases, with 7 bases between. Germline-derived CDR1 and CDR2 are SGHRS and YFSETQ. The CDR3 totals 15 residues. CDR3 DNA sequence: TGCGCCAGCAGCTTGTCGACAGCGAACACCGGGGAGCTGTTTTTT. Encoded protein: CASSLSTANTGELFF.

This clonotype rates as medium-sized. The genes are TRBV2 and TRBJ1-1, with D hard to call. The germline V gene encodes CDR1 SNHLY and CDR2 FYNNEI. Trimming stripped 5 bases from V and 0 bases from J, with 7 bases between. The length of the CDR3 is 13 residues. CDR3 loop: CASSTDLNTEAFF. CDR3 coding DNA: TGTGCCAGCAGTACCGATTTGAACACTGAAGCTTTCTTT.

This clonotype counts as medium-sized. V gene TRBV5-1 combines with J gene TRBJ2-2; D call uncertain. Germline V CDR1 and CDR2: SGHRS, YFSETQ. This CDR3 region has 15 residues. The V end was cut by 0 bases, the J end by 4 bases, with 10 bases between. The CDR3 bases are TGCGCCAGCAGCTTGGGGACCCTGGCCACCGGGGAGCTGTTTTTT. Translating it yields CASSLGTLATGELFF.

Sample share makes this clonotype medium-sized (0.01 to 0.1%). The rearrangement joins TRBV4-3 to TRBJ2-3, with a weak D call TRBD2 (5 bases). This CDR3 is built from 13 residues. Germline CDR1 reads LGHNA; CDR2 reads YSLEER. Trimming shortened V by 3 bases and J by 1 base, and 5 bases separated the two germline ends. Here the CDR3 DNA reads TGCGCCAGCAGCCAGAGGGGCACAGATACGCAGTATTTT. Amino acids: CASSQRGTDTQYF.

This clonotype has a count of ten or more. The chain carries TRBV2 and TRBJ2-2; 9 nucleotides align to TRBD1. The CDR3 contains 15 residues. V lost 2 bases, J lost 7 bases, and 5 bases stayed unmatched. Germline values: CDR1 SNHLY, CDR2 FYNNEI. The CDR3 region is CASSERTGASGELFF. The CDR3 DNA sequence: TGTGCCAGCAGTGAACGGACAGGGGCAAGCGGGGAGCTGTTTTTT.

This clonotype was found many times. The chain couples TRBV5-4 to TRBJ2-3; 10 positions agree with TRBD2. Germline V lookup: CDR1 SGHNT, CDR2 YYREEE (reference sequence). V shed 1 base, J shed 1 base, and the junction held 3 bases outside the gene matches. This CDR3 region has 16 residues. The CDR3 DNA reads as TGTGCCAGCAGCTTGTATCTAGCGGGGGGCACAGATACGCAGTATTTT. Translating it yields CASSLYLAGGTDTQYF.

This clonotype qualifies as medium-sized. The gene calls are TRBV5-1 and TRBJ1-1, with D unresolved. The germline gives CDR1 SGHRS, CDR2 YFSETQ. There are 14 residues in the CDR3. Trimming cost V 0 bases and J 0 bases, with 6 bases left between them. CDR3 in DNA: TGCGCCAGCAGCTTGGGAATTTTGAACACTGAAGCTTTCTTT. This encodes CASSLGILNTEAFF.

At least ten counts were recorded for this clonotype. This chain joins TRBV28 and TRBJ2-1, with D possibly TRBD1 on 6 matching bases. This CDR3 contains 14 residues. Germline assignment: CDR1 MDHEN and CDR2 SYDVKM. V was pared by 1 base and J by 4 bases, with 8 bases between. The CDR3: CASSLSDSYNEQFF. CDR3 DNA sequence: TGTGCCAGCAGTTTATCGGACAGTTACAATGAGCAGTTCTTC.

This clonotype was detected ten times or more. The J gene is TRBJ2-5, the V gene TRBV5-1, with 7 nucleotides matching TRBD1. Germline V gene data show CDR1 as SGHRS and CDR2 as YFSETQ. The trim removed 3 bases at V and 1 base at J, leaving 6 bases unmatched. This CDR3 contains 15 residues. The CDR3 here is CASSSPDRSQETQYF. The CDR3 DNA reads TGCGCCAGCAGCTCCCCGGACAGGAGCCAAGAGACCCAGTACTTC.

This clonotype is medium-sized by share. The rearrangement joins TRBV7-6 to TRBJ2-1, with TRBD1 identical over 7 bases. Germline V CDR1 and CDR2: SGHVS, FNYEAQ. V lost 4 bases to trimming and J lost 8 bases; unmatched junction nucleotides: 5. CDR3 length: 13 amino acids. The CDR3, as DNA: TGTGCCAGCAGCTCGAGACAGGGTGATGAGCAGTTCTTC. The encoded protein is CASSSRQGDEQFF.

This clonotype ranks as medium-sized (0.01 to 0.1%). The chain links TRBV6-5 to TRBJ2-5; D unclear. This CDR3 has 11 residues. Germline CDR1 MNHEY, CDR2 SVGAGI. Trimming left V 3 bases short and J 5 bases short, with 4 bases between. The CDR3 loop reads CASSYRETQYF. The CDR3, as DNA: TGTGCCAGCAGTTATAGGGAGACCCAGTACTTC.

V and J are TRBV29-1 and TRBJ2-3; TRBD2 matches at 7 bases. The V and J ends lost 7 bases and 1 base, in that order; junction bases with no gene match: 11. This CDR3 has 15 amino acids. Germline loops: CDR1 SQVTM, CDR2 ANQGSEA. Here the CDR3 reads CSARGASGRTDTQYF. The CDR3 bases are TGCAGCGCCCGCGGGGCTAGCGGCCGCACAGATACGCAGTATTTT.

This clonotype is medium-sized within its sample. The V call is TRBV7-6, the J call TRBJ1-1, with D unclear. In germline, CDR1 is SGHVS, CDR2 FNYEAQ. This CDR3 is built from 16 residues. V was trimmed by 5 bases and J by 1 base, leaving 17 bases between them. The CDR3 loop is CASSPFSETPNTEAFF. The CDR3 DNA is TGTGCCAGCAGCCCATTCTCCGAGACACCGAACACTGAAGCTTTCTTT.

By frequency in the sample, this clonotype is medium-sized. In nucleotides, the CDR3 is TGCAGTGCTAGAGACTCCGGGACAGGGGGCAATCAGCCCCAGCATTTT. Translated, it gives CSARDSGTGGNQPQHF. The chain uses TRBV20-1 and TRBJ1-5, with TRBD1 matching 10 bases. The ends lost 0 bases at V and 2 bases at J; junction bases unmatched: 4. The CDR3 is 16 amino acids. The germline V gene has CDR1 DFQATT and CDR2 SNEGSKA (reference sequence).

The V and J genes are TRBV7-9 and TRBJ1-2; TRBD1 might be the D (6 bases). CDR1 is SEHNR, CDR2 FQNEAQ, per germline (reference sequence). The ends were cut back, 6 bases at V and 4 bases at J, with 9 bases in the middle. The CDR3 loop spans 12 amino acids. CDR3 sequence reads: CASRGGPYGYTF. CDR3 bases: TGTGCCAGCAGAGGGGGGCCCTATGGCTACACCTTC.

This clonotype is medium-sized (0.01 to 0.1%) in the sample. The chain employs TRBV4-3 and TRBJ2-2; D not certain. The CDR3 consists of 14 residues. Germline CDR1 is LGHNA and CDR2 is YSLEER. The V end lost 3 bases, the J end lost 4 bases, and 9 bases lay between the germline ends. The CDR3 loop is CASSQGPATGELFF. The CDR3 coding sequence is TGCGCCAGCAGCCAGGGCCCGGCCACCGGGGAGCTGTTTTTT.

This clonotype has only a few counts. This chain links TRBV11-2 with TRBJ2-5; D unclear. The germline gives CDR1 SGHAT, CDR2 FQNNGV. Trimming removed 3 bases at V and 1 base at J, with 6 bases between. This CDR3 region has 13 residues. This chain's CDR3 is CASSFGAQETQYF. In DNA form, the CDR3 reads TGTGCCAGCAGCTTCGGCGCCCAAGAGACCCAGTACTTC.